What follows are 20 T cell receptor beta chains derived from one specimen sequenced in a study of control samples from healthy donors and cancer patients. Clones were sequenced by immunoSEQ multiplex PCR, and TCRdb holds only the in-frame ones, with some missing. The table lists roughly 100,000 clones, 92% of them singletons, with around 2.8% in the top ten. Specimen: blood. These receptors were collected from a human donor in good health. The donor label of this sample is uncertain.

The sample holds one count of this clone. V and J are TRBV19 and TRBJ1-3; 9 nucleotides agree with TRBD1. This CDR3 comprises 15 residues. Germline CDR1 reads LNHDA; CDR2 reads SQIVND (reference sequence). V trimming: 5 bases; J trimming: 2 bases; junction bases outside the gene matches: 4. In DNA, the CDR3 is TGTGCCAGTAGTCAACAGGGGGCAGCTGGAAACACCATATATTTT. The encoded protein is CASSQQGAAGNTIYF. Full variable domain (missing parts from reference TRBV19 and TRBJ1-3): DGGITQSPKYLFRKEGQNVTLSCEQNLNHDAMYWYRQDPGQGLRLIYYSQIVNDFQKGDIAEGYSVSREKKESFPLTVTSAQKNPTAFYLCASSQQGAAGNTIYFGEGSWLTVV.

The rearrangement joins TRBV2 to TRBJ1-2, with D hard to call. Trimming removed 8 bases at V and 0 bases at J, with 10 bases between. The CDR3 consists of 13 residues. The V gene's germline CDR1 is SNHLY and CDR2 FYNNEI. CDR3 DNA: TGTGCCAGCTCCAGTCAAGCTAACTATGGCTACACCTTC. Residues: CASSSQANYGYTF.

A few counts support this clone. The chain has TRBV4-2 and TRBJ1-1, with unresolved D. Trimming cost V 4 bases and J 4 bases, with 10 bases left between them. This CDR3 is 13 amino acids long. Germline assignment: CDR1 LGHNA and CDR2 YNFKEQ. The CDR3 loop is CASSPEGGTEAFF. The CDR3 region has the DNA TGTGCCAGCAGCCCAGAAGGAGGCACTGAAGCTTTCTTT.

The V and J genes are TRBV6-5 and TRBJ2-7; D is ambiguous. Germline V gives CDR1 MNHEY, CDR2 SVGAGI. V lost 5 bases, J lost 2 bases, and 4 bases lay in between. The CDR3 contains 11 residues. The CDR3 DNA is TGTGCCAGCAGTATGACCTACGAGCAGTACGTC. This encodes CASSMTYEQYV.

V gene TRBV5-4 combines with J gene TRBJ2-5, with TRBD1 matching over 8 bases. Germline values: CDR1 SGHNT, CDR2 YYREEE (reference sequence). CDR3 size: 16 residues. The J segment lost 2 bases and the V segment lost 5 bases, leaving 11 bases of the junction unmatched. The CDR3 loop is CASRLDRGARQETQYF. The CDR3, as DNA: TGTGCCAGCAGGTTAGACAGGGGTGCTAGGCAAGAGACCCAGTACTTC.

Only a few counts were recorded for this clone. J is TRBJ2-1 and V is TRBV30; no definite D call. The germline CDR1 and CDR2 sequences are GTSNPN and SVGIG (reference sequence). V lost 3 bases and J lost 15, with 15 bases in between. CDR3 length: 11 amino acids. The CDR3 DNA reads TGTGCCTGGAGGCTTGCCGGGTCGACGTTCTTC. Translating it yields CAWRLAGSTFF.

J is TRBJ2-6 and V is TRBV6-5; a possible D gene is TRBD1 (6 bases). Trimming shortened V by 2 bases and J by 5 bases, and 10 bases separated the two germline ends. This CDR3 has 15 amino acids. In germline, CDR1 is MNHEY, CDR2 SVGAGI. The CDR3 bases are TGTGCCAGCAGTTACGAGGGGGTGAGGGCCAACGTCCTGACTTTC. The encoded protein is CASSYEGVRANVLTF.

This rearrangement joins TRBV3-1 (or the pseudogene TRBV3-2) to TRBJ1-5, with D hard to call. This CDR3 spans 13 amino acids. V lost 0 bases to trimming and J lost 5 bases, with 5 bases between them. The V gene's germline CDR1 is LGHDT and CDR2 YNNKEL (reference sequence). In DNA form, the CDR3 reads TGTGCCAGCAGCCAAGATAGGGATCAGCCCCAGCATTTT. Its translation is CASSQDRDQPQHF.

V is TRBV5-6 and J is TRBJ2-1; D might be TRBD1 or TRBD2, each matching 5 bases. Germline V lookup: CDR1 SGHDT, CDR2 YYEEEE. The CDR3 contains 17 residues. V shed 4 bases and J shed 6 bases, with 23 bases lying between them. The CDR3 reads CASSPPHFREEGNEQFF. The CDR3 DNA reads TGTGCCAGCAGCCCTCCTCATTTCAGGGAAGAGGGCAATGAGCAGTTCTTC.

The V call is TRBV19, the J call TRBJ1-1, with unresolved D. The V gene's germline CDR1 is LNHDA and CDR2 SQIVND (reference sequence). V was clipped by 10 bases and J by 3 bases, with 9 bases between them. The CDR3 loop spans 11 amino acids. CDR3 nucleotides: TGTGCCACGTACGAAGACACTGAAGCTTTCTTT. It translates to CATYEDTEAFF. Looking up the rest from reference TRBV19 and TRBJ1-1 gives the full variable domain: DGGITQSPKYLFRKEGQNVTLSCEQNLNHDAMYWYRQDPGQGLRLIYYSQIVNDFQKGDIAEGYSVSREKKESFPLTVTSAQKNPTAFYLCATYEDTEAFFGQGTRLTVV.

This chain connects TRBV30 to TRBJ2-4; D possibly uses TRBD1 or TRBD2 (5 bases each). The length of the CDR3 is 14 residues. V lost 2 bases, J lost 8 bases, and 16 bases lay in between. Looked up from germline, CDR1 is GTSNPN and CDR2 is SVGIG (reference sequence). CDR3 region: CAWSPTGPLDIQYF. The DNA of the CDR3 is TGTGCCTGGAGTCCCACGGGACCCTTAGACATTCAGTACTTC. Full variable domain (remainder filled in from reference TRBV30 and TRBJ2-4): SQTIHQWPATLVQPVGSPLSLECTVEGTSNPNLYWYRQAAGRGLQLLFYSVGIGQISSEVPQNLSASRPQDRQFILSSKKLLLSDSGFYLCAWSPTGPLDIQYFGAGTRLSVL.

The chain joins TRBV27 to TRBJ1-6; maybe TRBD1 (5 bases). The CDR3 runs to 19 residues. Looked up from germline, CDR1 is MNHEY and CDR2 is SMNVEV (reference sequence). V was pared by 1 base and J by 4 bases, with 20 bases between. CDR3 sequence reads: CASSLFSSGQGVYNSPLHF. CDR3 sequence (DNA): TGTGCCAGCAGTTTATTTTCTTCTGGGCAGGGAGTTTATAATTCACCCCTCCACTTT.

This CDR3 reads CAISVGTVSNQPQHF. Written as DNA, the CDR3 is TGTGCCATCAGTGTAGGGACAGTTAGCAATCAGCCCCAGCATTTT. The V gene is TRBV10-3, the J gene TRBJ1-5; 7 positions match TRBD1. Germline V gene data show CDR1 as ENHRY and CDR2 as SYGVKD. V was clipped by 4 bases and J by 0 bases; unmatched bases: 3. The CDR3 consists of 15 residues.

The chain carries TRBV30 and TRBJ1-4, with TRBD1 identical over 9 bases. In germline, CDR1 is GTSNPN, CDR2 SVGIG (reference sequence). This CDR3 spans 15 amino acids. V shed 4 bases and J 1 base; nucleotides not matched to a gene: 4. The CDR3 sequence: CAWIDRGETNEKLFF. CDR3 bases: TGTGCCTGGATCGACAGGGGGGAAACTAATGAAAAACTGTTTTTT.

The chain combines TRBV5-4 with TRBJ2-3; 13 nucleotides line up with TRBD2. This CDR3 region has 15 residues. CDR1 is SGHNT, CDR2 YYREEE, per germline (reference sequence). The trim removed 4 bases at V and 9 bases at J, leaving 8 bases unmatched. The CDR3 is CASSSRTSGGDTQYF. The CDR3 bases are TGTGCCAGCAGCAGTAGGACTAGCGGGGGTGACACGCAGTATTTT.

This clone was observed once. This CDR3 reads CASSTGQSNIQYF. As DNA, the CDR3 is TGTGCCAGCTCAACGGGACAGTCAAACATTCAGTACTTC. The rearrangement joins TRBV19 to TRBJ2-4; 7 bases fit TRBD1. Germline lookup yields CDR1 LNHDA and CDR2 SQIVND (reference sequence). The CDR3 loop spans 13 amino acids. The ends lost 9 bases at V and 6 bases at J; junction bases unmatched: 8.

J is TRBJ1-3 and V is TRBV7-8, with D hard to call. The CDR3 length is 16 residues. Trimming cost V 3 bases and J 0 bases, with 12 bases left between them. Germline V gives CDR1 SGHVS, CDR2 FQNEAQ. The CDR3 DNA sequence: TGTGCCAGCAGCTTTGGACTTCAGATCTCTGGAAACACCATATATTTT. Protein product: CASSFGLQISGNTIYF.

J is TRBJ1-1 and V is TRBV7-8; D is ambiguous. From germline, CDR1 is SGHVS and CDR2 FQNEAQ. This CDR3 is built from 17 residues. V was cut by 1 base and J by 3 bases, with 18 bases left in between. The CDR3 DNA follows: TGTGCCAGCAGCTTAGTCCCCGCGGGCAGTCCGCACACTGAAGCTTTCTTT. Translated: CASSLVPAGSPHTEAFF.

V is TRBV27 and J is TRBJ1-1; unclear D gene. The CDR3 length is 14 residues. Between the trimmed V and J ends, which lost 3 bases and 0 bases, there was a span of 8 bases. The germline V gene has CDR1 MNHEY and CDR2 SMNVEV (reference sequence). CDR3 in amino acids: CASSLGRLNTEAFF. The DNA of the CDR3 is TGTGCCAGCAGTTTGGGCAGACTGAACACTGAAGCTTTCTTT.

V and J are TRBV12-3 or TRBV12-4 and TRBJ1-2; 8 nucleotides line up with TRBD1. V was pared by 4 bases and J by 8 bases, with 3 bases of the junction left unmatched. The CDR3 extends over 12 amino acids. CDR3 in amino acids: CASSYGQGGYTF. The CDR3 DNA follows: TGTGCCAGCAGTTATGGACAGGGAGGCTACACCTTC.